The clone carrying this TCR beta chain was picked up a small number of times. The data are from a study of beta chain features in type 1 diabetes. Every bit of the isolated RNA underwent reverse transcription, so sequencing read expressed TCRB transcripts. The assay was immunoSEQ multiplex PCR, and TCRdb's table has in-frame clones only and misses some. This table holds about 370,000 clones, over 12% found once. Sequencing was done on a sample of naive CD4+ T cells from blood. The TCR was taken from a woman between 18 and 29 years old in good health.

CDR3 DNA sequence: TGTGCCTGGAGTGAAGCTAGCGGATACAATGAGCAGTTCTTC. Its protein product is CAWSEASGYNEQFF. The V call is TRBV30, the J call TRBJ2-1, with TRBD2 matching over 7 bases. J was trimmed by 4 bases and V by 1 base; bases with no gene match: 4. CDR3 length: 14 amino acids. Per germline, CDR1 GTSNPN and CDR2 SVGIG (reference sequence).